The rows below give T cell receptor beta chains drawn from one sample of a study of radiotherapy plus CTLA-4 blockade in lung cancer. Data came from immunoSEQ multiplex PCR; TCRdb stores just in-frame clones and leaves some out. The sample consists of 81,000 or so clones, approximately 80% of them appearing once. Sequenced material: peripheral blood, taken from a patient treated with radiotherapy plus ipilimumab. These receptors came from a human donor with non-small cell lung cancer who had stable disease on radiotherapy plus ipilimumab. CDR3s include the opening cysteine and the closing phenylalanine or tryptophan. A D gene is named only where the DNA matches it firmly. Expanded clones are given a class, and other clones once, few, many or no size at all.

TRBJ2-1 TRBD2 TRBV28 . TGTGCCAGCAGTTATGGCGGGAGGGACAATGAGCAGTTCTTC CASSYGGRDNEQFF
TRBJ1-6 . TRBV27 once TGTGCCAGCAGTTTATATCGGGATAATTCACCCCTCCACTTT CASSLYRDNSPLHF
TRBJ2-6 TRBD1 TRBV29-1 . TGCAGCGTTGGGGGGACAGCCTCTGGGGCCAACGTCCTGACTTTC CSVGGTASGANVLTF
TRBJ1-4 . TRBV28 few TGTGCCAGCCGAACAGGGCTGAATGAAAAACTGTTTTTT CASRTGLNEKLFF
TRBJ1-6 . TRBV7-8 . TGTGCCAGCAGCTGGCAGGCTAATTCACCCCTCCACTTT CASSWQANSPLHF
TRBJ1-5 . TRBV28 . TGTGCCAGCAGTGGGTATAGCAATCAGCCCCAGCATTTT CASSGYSNQPQHF
TRBJ2-3 TRBD2 TRBV28 . TGTGCCAGCAGTCCCGGGACTAGCGAGGCAGATACGCAGTATTTT CASSPGTSEADTQYF
TRBJ2-7 TRBD2 TRBV9 . TGTGCCAGCAGCTCCTACGGGGGGGTTGCCTACGAGCAGTACTTC CASSSYGGVAYEQYF
TRBJ1-1 TRBD1 TRBV2 . TGTGCCAGCAGGGAACAGGGGGCGAACACTGAAGCTTTCTTT CASREQGANTEAFF
TRBJ2-7 . TRBV4-1 . TGCGCCAGCAGCCAAGAGAAGATCGGGGGCGCGACTCTCGAGCAGTACTTC CASSQEKIGGATLEQYF
TRBJ2-5 . TRBV25-1 . TGTGCCAGCAGTGAATGGGGGGGGCCTCAGGAAGAGACCCAGTACTTC CASSEWGGPQEETQYF
TRBJ2-5 TRBD1 TRBV9 . TGTGCCAGCAGCGTATCTCCGGGACAGGGGGCGGGAGAGACCCAGTACTTC CASSVSPGQGAGETQYF
TRBJ2-2 . TRBV4-2 once TGTGCCAGCAGCCAGGTCCTGGGGGGGGCCACCGGGGAGCTGTTTTTT CASSQVLGGATGELFF
TRBJ2-1 TRBD2 TRBV6-6 . TGTGCCAGCGAGGGAGCGGGGGGACCAAACAATGAGCAGTTCTTC CASEGAGGPNNEQFF
TRBJ2-5 TRBD2 TRBV18 . TGTGCCAGCTCACCAGCCAGCGGGAGGGCGGGAGAGACCCAGTACTTC CASSPASGRAGETQYF
TRBJ1-2 TRBD1 TRBV5-4 . TGTGCCAGCAGCTTGCCAGGGGGCCGTACCTATGGCTACACCTTC CASSLPGGRTYGYTF
TRBJ1-5 TRBD1 TRBV2 . TGTGCCAGCAGAGGGGTTGGGACAGGGGATCAGCCCCAGCATTTT CASRGVGTGDQPQHF
TRBJ1-3 TRBD1 TRBV7-9 . TGTGCCAGCAGCTTAGGACAGGGGACCCAGAGCACCATATATTTT CASSLGQGTQSTIYF
TRBJ2-4 . TRBV5-1 . TGCGCCAGCAGCCCCACGTGGGGTAGGGGGATAAGACCCAAAAACATTCAGTACTTC CASSPTWGRGIRPKNIQYF
TRBJ2-5 . TRBV28 once TGTGCCAGCAGTTTCGGGCTAGCCGGTACCCAGTACTTC CASSFGLAGTQYF
TRBJ1-1 TRBD1 TRBV15 . TGTGCCACCAGCAGAGATCGGCAACAGGGGGCAGCTTTCTTT CATSRDRQQGAAFF
TRBJ2-5 TRBD2 TRBV7-9 few TGTGCCAGCAGCTTAACCGGGGCCAGGGAGGGTGAGACCCAGTACTTC CASSLTGAREGETQYF
TRBJ1-4 . TRBV11-3 once TGTGCCAGCAGCCCAGGAGGCGCAGGGAAGTGGACTAATGAAAAACTGTTTTTT CASSPGGAGKWTNEKLFF
TRBJ2-7 TRBD2 TRBV5-6 few TGTGCCAGCAGCATTAGACTAGCTCATCTATCCAACGAGCAGTACTTC CASSIRLAHLSNEQYF
TRBJ2-4 . TRBV21-1 few TGTGCCAGCAGCAAAGGTCGAAGAGTCGAAAACATTCAGTACTTC CASSKGRRVENIQYF
TRBJ1-5 TRBD1 TRBV19 . TGTGCCAGTAGGCGGACAGGGGGAGGGTATAGCAATCAGCCCCAGCATTTT CASRRTGGGYSNQPQHF
TRBJ2-7 . TRBV5-6 . TGTGCCAGCAGCTCCGGGCCCGAGCAGTACTTC CASSSGPEQYF
TRBJ2-1 TRBD2 TRBV7-9 once TGTGCCAGCAGCTTAGCTTTAGCGGGGCGGCTGGGGCAGTTCTTC CASSLALAGRLGQFF
TRBJ2-4 . TRBV5-6 . TGTGCCAGCAGCTTTGAAAGGGGCGCCTCAAGTCTAGCCAAAAACATTCAGTACTTC CASSFERGASSLAKNIQYF
TRBJ1-4 TRBD1 TRBV2 . TGTGCCAGCAATGACAGGGGTCATGGTAATGAAAAATTGTTTTTT CASNDRGHGNEKLFF
TRBJ1-1 TRBD1 TRBV5-1 . TGCGCCAGCAGCTCCACTGGACAGGGCGCTGAAGCTTTCTTT CASSSTGQGAEAFF
TRBJ2-2 . TRBV5-1 . TGCGCCAGCAGCTTGGAGGGGGTCGGGGAGCTGTTTTTT CASSLEGVGELFF
TRBJ2-1 TRBD1 TRBV7-3 . TGTGCCAGCAGCCGAGGACAGGGGGCCAACAATGAGCAGTTCTTC CASSRGQGANNEQFF
TRBJ2-7 TRBD1 TRBV28 . TGTGCCAGCAGTCCCCCGGGACAGGGCCGGGAGCAGTACTTC CASSPPGQGREQYF
TRBJ2-4 . TRBV5-1 . TGCGCCAGCAGCTTAGGGGACATCTCCAAAAACATTCAGTACTTC CASSLGDISKNIQYF
TRBJ2-7 TRBD1 TRBV6-1 . TGTGCCAGCAGTGATCTACAGGGGAGCTCCTACGAGCAGTACTTC CASSDLQGSSYEQYF
TRBJ2-1 TRBD2 TRBV6-6 . TGTGCCAGCAGTTTTGGGACTAGTTACAATGAGCAGTTCTTC CASSFGTSYNEQFF
TRBJ2-3 TRBD2 TRBV5-4 . TGTGCCAGCAGCTTATTCCGACTAGCGGGGGGCGGTAGCACAGATACGCAGTATTTT CASSLFRLAGGGSTDTQYF
TRBJ2-3 . TRBV27 . TGTGCCAGCGGTTCCCGGACTGGCAGCACAGATACGCAGTATTTT CASGSRTGSTDTQYF
TRBJ1-2 . TRBV29-1 . TGCAGCGTTGGAATTCAGGGTTTTCGAGGCTACACCTTC CSVGIQGFRGYTF
TRBJ2-1 TRBD2 TRBV6-5 . TGTGCCAGCAGTTTCGGACTAGCGGGCGATGAGCAGTTCTTC CASSFGLAGDEQFF
TRBJ2-3 TRBD2 TRBV5-1 once TGCGCCAGCAGCTTTGGGGGACTAGCGGGGAGCACAGATACGCAGTATTTT CASSFGGLAGSTDTQYF
TRBJ2-3 TRBD1 TRBV9 . TGTGCCAGCAGCGCCAGGGGGAGCCTCACAGATACGCAGTATTTT CASSARGSLTDTQYF
TRBJ1-1 . TRBV2 . TGTGCCTTGGGAAGGGACGGCCCTACTTTT CALGRDGPTF
TRBJ1-5 . TRBV7-9 . TGTGCCAGCAGCTCGGAGGGGACAAGCAATCAGCCCCAGCATTTT CASSSEGTSNQPQHF
TRBJ2-7 . TRBV4-2 . TGTGCCAGCAGCCACGGAACAGAGTCCTACGAGCAGTACTTC CASSHGTESYEQYF
TRBJ1-2 . TRBV5-1 once TGCGCCAGCAGCTTGGCCGGGCAGAATGGCTACACCTTC CASSLAGQNGYTF
TRBJ2-6 TRBD1 TRBV15 . TGTGCCACCAGCAGTTCGACAGGGGGCTATGGGGCCAACGTCCTGACTTTC CATSSSTGGYGANVLTF
TRBJ2-5 . TRBV7-6 . TGTGCCAGCAGCTTAGGGTCCAGGGGGGTCCAAGAGACCCAGTACTTC CASSLGSRGVQETQYF
TRBJ2-2 . TRBV7-8 . TGTGCCAGCAGCCGCCGGGACGAGAACACCGGGGAGCTGTTTTTT CASSRRDENTGELFF
TRBJ1-1 TRBD1 TRBV29-1 . TGCAGCGTTGAAGAGGACAGGGGGCTAGAAGCTTTCTTT CSVEEDRGLEAFF
TRBJ2-1 TRBD1 TRBV10-1 . TGCGCCACCAAACTCGACAGGGCCCACAATGAGCAGTTCTTC CATKLDRAHNEQFF
TRBJ2-7 . TRBV29-1 . TGCAGCGTTGACTCCGGGGGCTACGAGCAGTACTTC CSVDSGGYEQYF